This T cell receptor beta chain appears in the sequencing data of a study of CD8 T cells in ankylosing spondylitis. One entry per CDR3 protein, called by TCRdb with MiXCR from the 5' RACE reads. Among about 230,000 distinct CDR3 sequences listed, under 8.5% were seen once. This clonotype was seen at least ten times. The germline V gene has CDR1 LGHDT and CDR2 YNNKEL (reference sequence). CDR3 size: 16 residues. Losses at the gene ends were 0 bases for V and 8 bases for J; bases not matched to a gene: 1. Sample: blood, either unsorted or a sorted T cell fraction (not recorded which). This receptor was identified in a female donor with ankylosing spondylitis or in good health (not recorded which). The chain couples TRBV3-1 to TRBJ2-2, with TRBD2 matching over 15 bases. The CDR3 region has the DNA TGTGCCAGCAGCCAAGACGGACTAGCGGGAGGGGGGGAGCTGTTTTTT. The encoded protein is CASSQDGLAGGGELFF.